The clone carrying this T cell receptor beta chain appeared once. This sample was taken from a study of CD8 T cells in Susac syndrome. With random hexamers, roughly 0.45 to 1 ug RNA was reverse transcribed. immunoSEQ multiplex PCR amplified TCR beta CDR3 across 54 Vbeta, 13 Jbeta. MiXCR, run by TCRdb on the immunoSEQ multiplex PCR reads, gives a single entry per CDR3 protein. The data hold about 430,000 distinct CDR3 sequences, with more than 80% observed a single time. CDR3 size: 15 residues. The germline V gene has CDR1 ENHRY and CDR2 SYGVKD. The trim removed 4 bases at V and 6 bases at J, leaving 10 bases unmatched.

Sequencing input: CD8+ T cells from PBMCs. The chain combines TRBV10-3 with TRBJ1-2; TRBD1 aligns across 8 bases. The source of this sequence is a human donor with multiple sclerosis. This CDR3 is CAISARTGIVHGYTF. The CDR3 DNA reads TGTGCCATCAGTGCTAGGACAGGGATAGTCCATGGCTACACCTTC.